The clone carrying this T cell receptor beta chain was seen a handful of times. Its antigen is undetermined. This specimen comes from a study of identical twins. Overall study results and limits: Cord blood's abundant beta clonotypes had fewer insertions, unlike memory repertoires. Out-of-frame alpha sequences shared by twins showed excess low generation probability. Twin pairs had excess sharing that was weaker in beta out-of-frame sequences.

MiXCR, run by TCRdb on the 5' RACE reads, gives a single entry per CDR3 protein. Among fewer than 550,000 distinct CDR3 sequences listed, roughly an eighth were seen once. J was trimmed by 0 bases and V by 2 bases; bases with no gene match: 8. The CDR3 has 17 residues. In germline, CDR1 is MDHEN, CDR2 SYDVKM. These data also featured in a second study, about yellow fever vaccine responses in identical twins.

V is TRBV28 and J is TRBJ2-7; 9 nucleotides align to TRBD1. The sequence was collected from a young woman in good health. Sequencing input: CD4+ T cells sorted from blood. CDR3 region: CASSLIPWGQGSYEQYF. The CDR3 nucleotides are TGTGCCAGCAGTTTAATTCCGTGGGGACAGGGCTCCTACGAGCAGTACTTC.